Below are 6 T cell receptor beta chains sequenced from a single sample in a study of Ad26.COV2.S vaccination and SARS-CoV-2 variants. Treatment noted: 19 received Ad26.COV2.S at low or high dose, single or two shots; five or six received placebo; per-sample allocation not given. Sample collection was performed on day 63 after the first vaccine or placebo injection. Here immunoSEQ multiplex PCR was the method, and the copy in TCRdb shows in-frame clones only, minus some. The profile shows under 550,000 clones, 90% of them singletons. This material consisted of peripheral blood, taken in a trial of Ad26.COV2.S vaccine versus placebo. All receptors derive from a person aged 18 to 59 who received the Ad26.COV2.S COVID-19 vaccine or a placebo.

The CDR3 is CASSQDRGPWELFF. The CDR3 nucleotides read TGTGCCAGCAGCCAGGACAGGGGTCCGTGGGAGCTGTTTTTT. This chain joins TRBV5-4 and TRBJ2-2, with 9 positions matching TRBD1. V lost 4 bases, J lost 9 bases, and 7 bases stayed unmatched. The length of the CDR3 is 14 residues. Germline assignment: CDR1 SGHNT and CDR2 YYREEE (reference sequence).

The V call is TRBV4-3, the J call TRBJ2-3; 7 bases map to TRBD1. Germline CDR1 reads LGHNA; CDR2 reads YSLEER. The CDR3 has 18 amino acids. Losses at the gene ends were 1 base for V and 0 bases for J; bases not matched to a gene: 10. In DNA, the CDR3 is TGCGCCAGCAGCCAAGCTCAATCAAGGGGGCTCAGCACAGATACGCAGTATTTT. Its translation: CASSQAQSRGLSTDTQYF.

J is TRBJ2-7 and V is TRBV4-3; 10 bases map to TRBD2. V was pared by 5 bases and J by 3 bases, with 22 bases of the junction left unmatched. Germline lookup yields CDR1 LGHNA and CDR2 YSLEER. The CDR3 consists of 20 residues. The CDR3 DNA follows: TGCGCCAGCAGCGGCCAGTTTTGGGGACTAGCGTCAACTACCCACTACGAGCAGTACTTC. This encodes CASSGQFWGLASTTHYEQYF.

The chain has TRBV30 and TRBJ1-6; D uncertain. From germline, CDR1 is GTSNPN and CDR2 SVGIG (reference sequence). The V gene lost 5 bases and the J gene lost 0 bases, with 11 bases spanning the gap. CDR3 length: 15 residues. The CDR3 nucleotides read TGTGCCTGGGCCCCAACCGGCTCCTATAATTCACCCCTCCACTTT. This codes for CAWAPTGSYNSPLHF.

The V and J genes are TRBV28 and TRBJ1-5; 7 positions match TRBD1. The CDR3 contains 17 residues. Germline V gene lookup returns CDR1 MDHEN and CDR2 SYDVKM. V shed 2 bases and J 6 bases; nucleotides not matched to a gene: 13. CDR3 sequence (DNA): TGTGCCAGCAGTTTACATCGGGTAGACAGGGATATTCAGCCCCAGCATTTT. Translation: CASSLHRVDRDIQPQHF.

CDR3 in DNA: TGTGCCAGCAGCTTGGTAACCCACAGGGGCGAAACTGAAGCTTTCTTT. Its protein is CASSLVTHRGETEAFF. The chain is built from TRBV5-4 and TRBJ1-1, with 7 bases aligning to TRBD1. V lost 0 bases and J lost 5; bases outside the gene matches: 10. Germline lookup yields CDR1 SGHNT and CDR2 YYREEE (reference sequence). The CDR3 consists of 16 residues. Together with reference TRBV5-4 and TRBJ1-1, the CDR3 gives the full variable domain: ETGVTQSPTHLIKTRGQQVTLRCSSQSGHNTVSWYQQALGQGPQFIFQYYREEENGRGNFPPRFSGLQFPNYSSELNVNALELDDSALYLCASSLVTHRGETEAFFGQGTRLTVV.